These 20 T cell receptor beta chains came from one sample sequenced in a study of T cell responses to AZD1222 COVID-19 vaccine. Assay used: immunoSEQ multiplex PCR; TCRdb lists only in-frame clones, some missing. The table includes approximately 110,000 clones, approximately 84% detected once. Sequencing used peripheral blood, obtained on day 0 of AZD1222 vaccination. Every receptor here comes from an adult in good health.

The rearrangement links TRBV4-1 to TRBJ1-1, with D possibly being TRBD1 (5 bases). There are 15 residues in the CDR3. CDR1 is MGHRA, CDR2 YSYEKL, per germline. Trimming cost V 0 bases and J 1 base, with 9 bases left between them. CDR3 in DNA: TGCGCCAGCAGCCAAGAGGACAATAGGAACACTGAAGCTTTCTTT. Amino acids: CASSQEDNRNTEAFF.

A single count supports this clone. The rearrangement uses TRBV30 and TRBJ1-5; tentative D call: TRBD1 (5 bases). Trimming took off 4 bases at V and 4 bases at J, with 20 bases between the two ends. Germline assignment: CDR1 GTSNPN and CDR2 SVGIG (reference sequence). The CDR3 is 16 amino acids. CDR3 amino acids: CAWTPRIGGRNQPQHF. The CDR3 nucleotides are TGTGCCTGGACCCCTCGGATCGGGGGAAGGAATCAGCCCCAGCATTTT.

The rearrangement uses TRBV28 and TRBJ2-1; 12 bases align to TRBD2. This CDR3 region has 14 residues. Germline values: CDR1 MDHEN, CDR2 SYDVKM. Unmatched junction bases numbered 4, after V lost 6 bases and J lost 7 bases. The CDR3 protein is CASRGLAGPNEQFF. The CDR3 DNA reads as TGTGCCAGCAGGGGACTAGCGGGTCCTAATGAGCAGTTCTTC.

This CDR3 is CAISPTVLAGLFDTQYF. CDR3 DNA sequence: TGTGCCATCAGCCCAACCGTCCTAGCGGGGCTATTCGATACGCAGTATTTT. J is TRBJ2-3 and V is TRBV10-3, with TRBD2 identical over 9 bases. V was pared by 6 bases and J by 6 bases, with 16 bases of the junction left unmatched. This CDR3 is 17 amino acids long. Germline V gene data show CDR1 as ENHRY and CDR2 as SYGVKD.

V is TRBV6-5 and J is TRBJ2-7; 10 positions match TRBD2. J was trimmed by 5 bases and V by 7 bases; bases with no gene match: 11. Germline lookup yields CDR1 MNHEY and CDR2 SVGAGI. The CDR3 has 15 amino acids. CDR3 DNA: TGTGCCAGCACCCGGACTAGCGGAACTTGGGACGAGCAGTACTTC. Its protein is CASTRTSGTWDEQYF.

CDR3 nucleotide sequence: TGTGCCAGCAGCGTGGGACAGATGAACACTGAAGCTTTCTTT. Translated: CASSVGQMNTEAFF. The rearrangement uses TRBV7-9 and TRBJ1-1; 7 positions agree with TRBD1. The CDR3 extends over 14 amino acids. Looked up from germline, CDR1 is SEHNR and CDR2 is FQNEAQ (reference sequence). V trimming: 5 bases; J trimming: 0 bases; junction bases outside the gene matches: 3.

This clone was found once. The chain uses TRBV19 and TRBJ2-7; TRBD1 might be the D (6 bases). Germline loops: CDR1 LNHDA, CDR2 SQIVND (reference sequence). The V end lost 2 bases, the J end lost 0 bases, and 8 bases lay between the germline ends. The CDR3 loop spans 14 amino acids. CDR3 region: CASSIKGVSYEQYF. The CDR3 coding sequence is TGTGCCAGTAGTATAAAGGGGGTCTCCTACGAGCAGTACTTC.

The chain uses TRBV6-5 and TRBJ1-1, with D hard to call. The V end lost 6 bases, the J end lost 2 bases, and 10 bases lay between the germline ends. In germline, CDR1 is MNHEY, CDR2 SVGAGI. This CDR3 spans 13 amino acids. CDR3 in amino acids: CASRTTGNTEAFF. As DNA, the CDR3 is TGTGCCAGCAGAACGACGGGAAACACTGAAGCTTTCTTT.

This clone appeared once. J is TRBJ2-5 and V is TRBV29-1; 7 nucleotides align to TRBD2. V was clipped by 3 bases and J by 4 bases; unmatched bases: 5. Germline-derived CDR1 and CDR2 are SQVTM and ANQGSEA. There are 13 residues in the CDR3. The CDR3 DNA reads as TGCAGCGTTGAGCGGGGGAGCGGAGAGACCCAGTACTTC. Translating it yields CSVERGSGETQYF. Full variable domain (rest looked up from reference TRBV29-1 and TRBJ2-5): SAVISQKPSRDICQRGTSLTIQCQVDSQVTMMFWYRQQPGQSLTLIATANQGSEATYESGFVIDKFPISRPNLTFSTLTVSNMSPEDSSIYLCSVERGSGETQYFGPGTRLLVL.

V usage is TRBV2 and J usage is TRBJ1-5; D gene uncertain. V dropped 6 bases and J dropped 4 bases, with 16 bases sitting between them. The CDR3 runs 15 residues. Germline V lookup: CDR1 SNHLY, CDR2 FYNNEI. The CDR3: CASSYGGEGNQPQHF. The DNA for the CDR3 is TGTGCCAGCAGCTACGGAGGTGAAGGGAATCAGCCCCAGCATTTT. Based on the CDR3 plus reference TRBV2 and TRBJ1-5, the full variable domain is EPEVTQTPSHQVTQMGQEVILRCVPISNHLYFYWYRQILGQKVEFLVSFYNNEISEKSEIFDDQFSVERPDGSNFTLKIRSTKLEDSAMYFCASSYGGEGNQPQHFGDGTRLSIL.

The V gene is TRBV29-1, the J gene TRBJ2-3; maybe TRBD2 (7 bases). Germline CDR1 SQVTM, CDR2 ANQGSEA. The CDR3 totals 13 residues. Deletions cut 2 bases from V and 9 bases from J, with 15 bases between. Here the CDR3 reads CSVESASGQTQYF. The DNA of the CDR3 is TGCAGCGTTGAATCTGCTAGCGGACAGACGCAGTATTTT.

The chain carries TRBV4-1 and TRBJ1-1; D is perhaps TRBD1 (6 bases). Germline V CDR1 and CDR2: MGHRA, YSYEKL. Between the trimmed V and J ends, which lost 1 base and 5 bases, there was a span of 11 bases. The CDR3 contains 14 residues. CDR3 bases: TGCGCCAGCAGCCAAGTACAGGGAGGGACTGAAGCTTTCTTT. Its translation is CASSQVQGGTEAFF.

The V gene is TRBV12-3 or TRBV12-4, the J gene TRBJ2-1; no firm D call. V lost 5 bases and J 7 bases, leaving 3 bases between the germline ends. The CDR3 covers 10 residues. CDR3 amino acids: CASSRNEQFF. The CDR3 DNA reads as TGTGCCAGCAGTCGGAATGAGCAGTTCTTC.

This sequence joins TRBV7-7 and TRBJ2-7; D perhaps matches TRBD2 (6 bases). Germline lookup yields CDR1 SSHAT and CDR2 FNYEAQ (reference sequence). Trimming took 5 bases from V and 5 from J, leaving 19 bases between them. CDR3 length: 15 amino acids. CDR3 bases: TGTGCCAGCAGCCCCATGGCGGGGAAAACCAACGAGCAGTACTTC. This sequence encodes CASSPMAGKTNEQYF.

The chain couples TRBV4-3 to TRBJ2-5; D gene ambiguous. Germline V gene sequence: CDR1 LGHNA, CDR2 YSLEER. This CDR3 spans 15 amino acids. With 1 base removed from V and 1 base from J, the gap between germline ends came to 10 bases. CDR3: CASSQGHRAQETQYF. In DNA form, the CDR3 reads TGCGCCAGCAGCCAAGGGCACCGGGCCCAAGAGACCCAGTACTTC.

As DNA, the CDR3 is TGTGCCAGCAGCGGGGGGACTAGCGGACAAGGGGAGCAGTACTTC. This codes for CASSGGTSGQGEQYF. The chain is built from TRBV7-6 and TRBJ2-7; 11 nucleotides line up with TRBD2. The CDR3 totals 15 residues. CDR1 and CDR2 from the germline V gene are SGHVS and FNYEAQ. Trimming at V came to 5 bases and at J to 7 bases, leaving 10 bases not matched to a gene.

The chain uses TRBV11-2 and TRBJ2-1, with TRBD2 matching 9 bases. The CDR3 spans 16 residues. CDR1 is SGHAT, CDR2 FQNNGV, per germline. V dropped 2 bases and J dropped 5; count of bases not matched to a gene: 7. The CDR3 loop reads CASSLIGSGGNNEQFF. CDR3 nucleotides: TGTGCCAGCAGCTTAATTGGGAGCGGGGGGAACAATGAGCAGTTCTTC.

The chain joins TRBV6-4 to TRBJ1-2; D unclear. Trimming shortened V by 6 bases and J by 8 bases, and 13 bases separated the two germline ends. The length of the CDR3 is 12 residues. Germline CDR1 MRHNA, CDR2 SNTAGT. The CDR3 DNA is TGTGCCAGCAGCGCACCAGCCGGGGGCTACACCTTC. Translating it yields CASSAPAGGYTF.

The V gene is TRBV19, the J gene TRBJ2-2; 7 bases match TRBD1. This CDR3 region has 15 residues. Germline assignment: CDR1 LNHDA and CDR2 SQIVND (reference sequence). V was pared by 7 bases and J by 1 base, with 6 bases of the junction left unmatched. CDR3 in amino acids: CASTRTGMNTGELFF. The CDR3 DNA follows: TGTGCCAGTACCAGGACAGGTATGAACACCGGGGAGCTGTTTTTT. The whole variable domain, remainder taken from reference TRBV19 and TRBJ2-2, is DGGITQSPKYLFRKEGQNVTLSCEQNLNHDAMYWYRQDPGQGLRLIYYSQIVNDFQKGDIAEGYSVSREKKESFPLTVTSAQKNPTAFYLCASTRTGMNTGELFFGEGSRLTVL.

J is TRBJ1-1 and V is TRBV4-1; unclear D gene. CDR1 MGHRA and CDR2 YSYEKL come from the germline V gene. Between the trimmed V and J ends, which lost 4 bases and 1 base, there was a span of 10 bases. This CDR3 is 14 amino acids long. The CDR3 here is CASSPPAWNTEAFF. The CDR3 coding sequence is TGCGCCAGCAGCCCTCCTGCCTGGAACACTGAAGCTTTCTTT.